Following are 14 T cell receptor beta chains from one sample sequenced in a study of OX40 agonist ivuxolimab in advanced cancers. The assay was immunoSEQ multiplex PCR, and TCRdb's table has in-frame clones only and misses some. The table includes roughly 70,000 clones, 86% detected once. Specimen: CD4+ or CD8+ T cells sorted from blood, collected in a trial of the OX40 agonist ivuxolimab. These receptors were taken from an adult with an advanced solid tumor such as melanoma, head and neck, liver or kidney cancer.

The chain recombines TRBV20-1 with TRBJ2-5, with D unresolved. CDR3 length: 11 amino acids. From germline, CDR1 is DFQATT and CDR2 SNEGSKA (reference sequence). Trimming removed 0 bases at V and 5 bases at J, with 4 bases between. CDR3 sequence: CSAREEETQYF. The CDR3 DNA is TGCAGTGCTAGAGAGGAGGAGACCCAGTACTTC.

The CDR3 sequence is CASSVVNGGALETQYF. CDR3 DNA sequence: TGTGCCAGCAGCGTAGTCAACGGGGGGGCATTAGAGACCCAGTACTTC. The chain recombines TRBV9 with TRBJ2-5, with TRBD2 matching over 8 bases. CDR3 length: 16 residues. In germline, CDR1 is SGDLS, CDR2 YYNGEE. The V and J ends lost 0 bases and 4 bases, in that order; junction bases with no gene match: 8.

This chain links TRBV6-1 with TRBJ1-3, with 8 bases fitting TRBD1. The V segment lost 6 bases and the J segment 0 bases; nucleotides outside the gene matches: 4. The germline gives CDR1 MNHNS, CDR2 SASEGT. This CDR3 comprises 15 residues. CDR3 bases: TGTGCCAGCAGAAGGGACAGGAGCTCTGGAAACACCATATATTTT. As protein: CASRRDRSSGNTIYF.

The chain uses TRBV11-3 and TRBJ2-1; tentative D call: TRBD2 (5 bases). V lost 2 bases to trimming and J lost 0 bases, with 8 bases between them. CDR1 and CDR2 (germline): SGHNT, YENEEA. The length of the CDR3 is 15 residues. CDR3: CASSLNRGSYNEQFF. DNA for the CDR3: TGTGCCAGCAGCTTAAACCGGGGCTCCTACAATGAGCAGTTCTTC.

The chain recombines TRBV21-1 with TRBJ1-2; TRBD1, the D gene given by the table, was not confirmed from the DNA. TRBV21-1 is a pseudogene segment. The CDR3 is made up of 15 amino acids. This CDR3 is CASRGQGRANYGYTF. The CDR3 bases are TGTGCCAGCAGGGGACAGGGTAGGGCTAACTATGGCTACACCTTC.

CDR3 in amino acids: CASSSRLAGGPNEQFF. CDR3 nucleotide sequence: TGTGCCAGCAGCTCGCGACTAGCGGGGGGGCCTAATGAGCAGTTCTTC. The J gene is TRBJ2-1, the V gene TRBV4-2; 14 bases are shared with TRBD2. Germline V lookup: CDR1 LGHNA, CDR2 YNFKEQ. Trimming at V came to 5 bases and at J to 7 bases, leaving 7 bases not matched to a gene. The CDR3 loop spans 16 amino acids.

The chain is built from TRBV5-1 and TRBJ2-1; D possibly corresponds to TRBD1 (6 bases). CDR1 and CDR2 from the germline V gene are SGHRS and YFSETQ. The CDR3 consists of 15 residues. Trimming removed 5 bases from V and 4 bases from J, with 16 bases in between. The CDR3 region is CASRQRIGGYNEQFF. The CDR3 DNA reads as TGCGCCAGCAGGCAGCGGATAGGGGGATACAATGAGCAGTTCTTC.

The V call is TRBV7-2, the J call TRBJ2-1; 12 bases fit TRBD2. From germline, CDR1 is SGHTA and CDR2 FQGNSA. The ends lost 6 bases at V and 4 bases at J; junction bases unmatched: 4. This CDR3 is built from 15 residues. CDR3 DNA: TGTGCCAGCAGACTAACTAGCGGGAGGTACAATGAGCAGTTCTTC. Translated, it gives CASRLTSGRYNEQFF. The full variable domain, completed using reference TRBV7-2 and TRBJ2-1, is GAGVSQSPSNKVTEKGKDVELRCDPISGHTALYWYRQSLGQGLEFLIYFQGNSAPDKSGLPSDRFSAERTGGSVSTLTIQRTQQEDSAVYLCASRLTSGRYNEQFFGPGTRLTVL.

The rearrangement joins TRBV7-2 to TRBJ2-7; TRBD1 might be the D (6 bases). Germline V gene lookup returns CDR1 SGHTA and CDR2 FQGNSA. The CDR3 has 15 amino acids. Trimming pared 5 bases from V and 1 base from J, leaving 15 bases between. The chain's CDR3 is CASSLPQTGSYEQYF. The CDR3 DNA is TGTGCCAGCAGCCTCCCCCAGACAGGATCCTACGAGCAGTACTTC.

Points on this clone: The sample carries other DNA sequences with the same CDR3. V and J are TRBV30 and TRBJ1-3; the D is unclear. The germline gives CDR1 GTSNPN, CDR2 SVGIG (reference sequence). CDR3 length: 14 residues. V was clipped by 0 bases and J by 4 bases, with 10 bases between them. CDR3 in amino acids: CAWSVRGSGNTIYF. The CDR3 DNA sequence: TGTGCCTGGAGTGTAAGAGGGAGCGGAAACACCATATATTTT.

The chain recombines TRBV4-2 with TRBJ2-5; the match to TRBD1 covers 9 bases. The J segment lost 4 bases and the V segment lost 3 bases, leaving 6 bases of the junction unmatched. The CDR3 contains 15 residues. CDR1 is LGHNA, CDR2 YNFKEQ, per germline. The CDR3 bases are TGTGCCAGCAGCCACCCGGGACAGGGTACAGAGACCCAGTACTTC. Amino acids: CASSHPGQGTETQYF.

The chain is built from TRBV10-3 and TRBJ1-1, with D unclear. The CDR3 length is 16 residues. V was clipped by 4 bases and J by 0 bases, with 15 bases between them. In germline, CDR1 is ENHRY, CDR2 SYGVKD. CDR3: CAISAAESPVNTEAFF. DNA for the CDR3: TGTGCCATCAGTGCGGCAGAATCCCCAGTGAACACTGAAGCTTTCTTT.

CDR3 nucleotide sequence: TGCGCCAGCAGTAAAAGGGGACAGTCCACAGATACGCAGTATTTT. Translation gives CASSKRGQSTDTQYF. The chain is built from TRBV4-3 and TRBJ2-3; 7 bases agree with TRBD1. CDR1 is LGHNA, CDR2 YSLEER, per germline. The CDR3 loop spans 15 amino acids. The trim removed 6 bases at V and 2 bases at J, leaving 8 bases unmatched.

This clone has only a few counts. This rearrangement joins TRBV10-2 to TRBJ1-4; weak D call: TRBD1 (5 bases). This CDR3 region has 14 residues. CDR1 and CDR2 from the germline V gene are WSHSY and SAAADI. V lost 7 bases and J lost 5, with 14 bases in between. The CDR3 reads CASTAGTENEKLFF. CDR3 coding DNA: TGCGCCAGCACAGCCGGGACGGAGAATGAAAAACTGTTTTTT.